One and the same sample provided the 11 T cell receptor beta chains below, sequenced in a study of Ad26.COV2.S vaccination and SARS-CoV-2 variants. Assay used: immunoSEQ multiplex PCR; TCRdb lists only in-frame clones, some missing. The sample carries 250,000 to 300,000 clones, over 75% recorded once. Indicated treatment: some 19 received Ad26.COV2.S at low or high dose, single or two shots; roughly five received placebo; per-sample allocation not given. Collection of samples fell on day 63 after the first vaccine or placebo injection. Sequenced material: peripheral blood, taken in a trial of Ad26.COV2.S vaccine versus placebo. Receptors were obtained from a person between 18 and 65 years old who received the Ad26.COV2.S COVID-19 vaccine or a placebo.

The chain combines TRBV30 with TRBJ1-2; D unresolved. V was cut by 4 bases and J by 4 bases, with 10 bases left in between. This CDR3 contains 12 residues. Per the germline V gene, CDR1 is GTSNPN and CDR2 is SVGIG (reference sequence). The chain's CDR3 is CAWTDGSYGYTF. The CDR3 DNA reads as TGTGCCTGGACCGATGGATCCTATGGCTACACCTTC.

The chain recombines TRBV5-6 with TRBJ2-3; 10 positions agree with TRBD2. This CDR3 contains 17 residues. Germline lookup yields CDR1 SGHDT and CDR2 YYEEEE. J lost 3 bases, V lost 0 bases, and 7 bases had no gene match. Here the CDR3 reads CASSLVSRGLATDTQYF. CDR3 coding DNA: TGTGCCAGCAGCTTGGTCTCTAGGGGACTAGCGACAGATACGCAGTATTTT.

V gene TRBV5-1 combines with J gene TRBJ2-3; 8 nucleotides align to TRBD1. CDR3 length equals 15 residues. The germline V gene has CDR1 SGHRS and CDR2 YFSETQ. The ends lost 4 bases at V and 6 bases at J; junction bases unmatched: 10. Here the CDR3 DNA reads TGCGCCAGCAGCCCTGGACAGGGAACGGTGGATACGCAGTATTTT. As protein: CASSPGQGTVDTQYF.

The chain combines TRBV12-5 with TRBJ2-7; D ambiguous. Looked up from germline, CDR1 is LGHNT and CDR2 is FRNRAP. The CDR3 loop spans 15 amino acids. The V and J ends lost 0 bases and 1 base respectively, with 10 bases between them. The DNA for the CDR3 is TGTGCTAGTGGTTTGGTACGTGTCCGTTCCTACGAGCAGTACTTC. Its translation is CASGLVRVRSYEQYF.

In nucleotides, the CDR3 is TGTGCCAGCAGCCCTACCCTCAGGGTGGCTAATGAAAAACTGTTTTTT. Translation gives CASSPTLRVANEKLFF. This rearrangement joins TRBV7-9 to TRBJ1-4; D may be TRBD1 (5 bases). The CDR3 has 16 residues. Germline CDR1 reads SEHNR; CDR2 reads FQNEAQ (reference sequence). Trimming pared 5 bases from V and 3 bases from J, leaving 16 bases between. The entire variable domain, with the rest obtained from reference TRBV7-9 and TRBJ1-4, is as follows: DTGVSQNPRHKITKRGQNVTFRCDPISEHNRLYWYRQTLGQGPEFLTYFQNEAQLEKSRLLSDRFSAERPKGSFSTLEIQRTEQGDSAMYLCASSPTLRVANEKLFFGSGTQLSVL.

This clone was seen a few times. V usage is TRBV12-3 or TRBV12-4 and J usage is TRBJ1-5; D is uncertain. CDR3 length: 13 amino acids. Trimming stripped 2 bases from V and 4 bases from J, with 6 bases between. For the CDR3, the DNA is TGTGCCAGCAGTTTACCCGAGAATCAGCCCCAGCATTTT. Its translation is CASSLPENQPQHF.

V is TRBV27 and J is TRBJ2-1; 11 bases are shared with TRBD2. Germline values: CDR1 MNHEY, CDR2 SMNVEV (reference sequence). V was clipped by 3 bases and J by 0 bases; unmatched bases: 10. This CDR3 is built from 19 residues. Here the CDR3 DNA reads TGTGCCAGCAGTTTTAGGTCTAGCGGGAGGTTTAGCTCCTACAATGAGCAGTTCTTC. Its translation: CASSFRSSGRFSSYNEQFF.

The chain recombines TRBV11-2 with TRBJ1-1, with TRBD1 identical over 8 bases. The CDR3 is made up of 15 amino acids. CDR1 SGHAT and CDR2 FQNNGV come from the germline V gene. V gave up 0 bases and J gave up 9 bases; unmatched junction bases: 9. The CDR3 DNA reads TGTGCCAGCAGCTTAGAGGTCGGGACAGGACTAAAAGCTTTCTTT. Protein: CASSLEVGTGLKAFF.

V and J are TRBV9 and TRBJ1-2; 7 positions match TRBD1. The CDR3 runs 15 residues. V lost 3 bases, J lost 8 bases, and 13 bases stayed unmatched. Germline-derived CDR1 and CDR2 are SGDLS and YYNGEE. The CDR3 loop reads CASSGPSDRVRGYTF. As DNA, the CDR3 is TGTGCCAGCAGCGGACCTTCAGACAGGGTGCGGGGCTACACCTTC.

The V and J genes are TRBV14 and TRBJ2-3; TRBD2 might be the D (6 bases). Trimming removed 3 bases from V and 2 bases from J, with 12 bases in between. The CDR3 runs 15 residues. Germline loops: CDR1 SGHDN, CDR2 FVKESK. The chain's CDR3 is CASSQGLSLTDTQYF. The DNA of the CDR3 is TGTGCCAGCAGCCAGGGACTCTCCCTCACAGATACGCAGTATTTT. The whole variable domain, remainder taken from reference TRBV14 and TRBJ2-3, is EAGVTQFPSHSVIEKGQTVTLRCDPISGHDNLYWYRRVMGKEIKFLLHFVKESKQDESGMPNNRFLAERTGGTYSTLKVQPAELEDSGVYFCASSQGLSLTDTQYFGPGTRLTVL.

The rearrangement uses TRBV6-5 and TRBJ1-1; maybe TRBD1 (5 bases). Germline V gene lookup returns CDR1 MNHEY and CDR2 SVGAGI. CDR3 length: 16 amino acids. V dropped 2 bases and J dropped 0 bases, with 13 bases sitting between them. The CDR3 protein is CASSYGRGTLNTEAFF. The CDR3 coding sequence is TGTGCCAGCAGTTACGGGCGGGGCACCCTGAACACTGAAGCTTTCTTT.